This T cell receptor beta chain was profiled in a study of CD8 T cells in ankylosing spondylitis. Study conclusions and caveats: A TCR beta motif of fewer than ten highly homologous variants appeared characteristic of ankylosing spondylitis blood. Matched ankylosing spondylitis synovial fluid reportedly contained a significantly enriched population of disease-linked clones. Earlier studies detected some motif variants in reactive arthritis synovial fluid and blood. Disease-linked clones were found to be CD8+ and relatively rare in peripheral blood.

With molecular barcodes, quantitative 5'-RACE was used to make the TCR beta libraries. Using its own MiXCR run on the 5' RACE reads, TCRdb lists one record per CDR3 protein. The sample has fewer than 500,000 distinct CDR3 sequences; 26% are singletons. Points on this clonotype: Its antigen remains unknown.

With V trimmed by 4 bases and J by 8 bases, 11 bases remained unmatched. CDR1 SGHRS and CDR2 YFSETQ come from the germline V gene. The CDR3 totals 16 residues. This TCR was recovered from a male donor with ankylosing spondylitis. V and J are TRBV5-1 and TRBJ2-1, with 11 nucleotides matching TRBD1. The sample comprised blood, either unsorted or a sorted T cell fraction (not recorded which). The CDR3 loop reads CASSDPGQGGGDEQFF. CDR3 DNA: TGCGCCAGCAGCGATCCGGGACAGGGGGGTGGAGATGAGCAGTTCTTC.